This T cell receptor beta chain was captured by sequencing in a study of T cells in tumors and immune-related adverse events (dated by TCRdb to the early 2020s). The TCR beta locus was amplified and sequenced with the immunoSEQ assay, yielding bulk TCR Vbeta CDR3 data. In the paper's pipeline: Non-productive CDR3s, sequences shorter than 7 amino acids, and those not starting with C or ending with F/W were excluded. Only specimens with at least 1000 reads were analysed, and clonotypes were defined at the amino acid level. Clonality was calculated as 1 minus Pielou's evenness. To equalize library sizes, abundance-weighted random subsampling with replacement was performed and repeated 100 times so that 95% confidence intervals could be reported. The Morisita overlap index was used to quantify repertoire overlap, and the top 40 clones in each specimen were examined for overlap with the irAE. Drawn from immuneACCESS, this table holds only the in-frame rearrangements with V and J called that TCRdb kept. Clones are partly lost; checked studies trace under half to an unresolved V gene and leave the rest unexplained. The V and J calls and the clone size are those of that table, but D and trimming were determined from the DNA. The sample data list roughly 5,000 clones, and less than 75% of these were observed just once. The ten largest clones take up about 6% of the sample.

Trimming removed 5 bases from V and 12 bases from J; the gene matches leave 8 bases unexplained. Looking up the germline V gene yields CDR1 MDHEN and CDR2 SYDVKM. Inclusive of the bounding cysteine and phenylalanine, the CDR3 is 15 residues long. Only the CDR3 region is kept as DNA, spanning 45 bases read in frame from base 1. A note on this clone: No cognate antigen has been identified for it. No base quality values were provided; no much bigger clone lies one nucleotide off.

In the paper's terms, the treatment or condition label means: nivolumab (PD-1 blockade) given before sampling. The DNeasy Blood and Tissue Kit was used to extract DNA from formalin-fixed paraffin-embedded specimens. The receptor was derived from a female donor with metastatic renal cell carcinoma. The specimen was gut tissue, collected from a patient treated with anti-PD-1 therapy. The rearrangement joined TRBV28 to TRBJ2-1; the junction holds 15 bases that match TRBD2. The base sequence is TGTGCCAGCAGTAGTGGACTAGCGGGAGGGAGGTTGCAGTTCTTC. Translated, this gives CASSSGLAGGRLQFF. Where the CDR3 stops, the reference TRBV28 and TRBJ2-1 genes take over; the full variable domain is DVKVTQSSRYLVKRTGEKVFLECVQDMDHENMFWYRQDPGLGLRLIYFSYDVKMKEKGDIPEGYSVSREKKERFSLILESASTNQTSMYLCASSSGLAGGRLQFFGPGTRLTVL.